Sequencing of this T cell receptor (beta chain) was carried out in a study of blood T cell repertoires in COVID-19. Study as a whole: Collection of acute and convalescent COVID-19 samples took place in the United States, Italy and Spain. From T cells, B-cell-depleted T cells, or PBMCs came the material, which was cDNA or gDNA.

There are 13 residues in the CDR3. The germline CDR1 and CDR2 sequences are SGHRS and YFSETQ. Trimming took 0 bases from V and 7 from J, leaving 10 bases between them. Source study methods: Reference gene primer amplification gave nucleated cell count estimates. Only in-frame clones appear in the TCRdb table, and some are missing; sequencing was by immunoSEQ multiplex PCR. Clone size and V and J calls were adopted from that table, with D and trimming inferred from the DNA. The repertoire includes some 120,000 clones, approximately 80% of them detected once, and approximately 1.8% sits in the top ten. This clone was recorded a few times.

Sequencing used peripheral blood. The clonotype was recovered from a man in his 70s with acute or convalescent COVID-19. The genes are TRBV5-1 and TRBJ1-2, with a weak D call TRBD1 (5 bases). The CDR3 loop is CASSLVQAGGYTF. The CDR3 nucleotides are TGCGCCAGCAGCTTGGTACAGGCTGGTGGCTACACCTTC.